This T cell receptor beta chain was sequenced during a study of vaccination and CD4 T cells after COVID-19. Study overall: Investigators stimulated cells with overlapping spike peptides drawn from SARS-CoV-2, HCoV-NL63, HCoV-OC43 and HCoV-229E. Study-level results: The study sampled relatively few convalescent patients and omitted early post-infection timepoints. For convalescent patients, 304 of the 307 vaccine-specific clones analyzed were classified as spike mono-reactive.

Relative to its sample, this clonotype is medium-sized. Its specificity is not known. The Oncomine TCR Beta short-read assay sequenced DNA from cultured CD4+ T cells. One entry per CDR3 protein, called by TCRdb with MiXCR from the PCR reads. The sample contains under 4,500 distinct CDR3 sequences, about a fifth of which appear only once. Treatment in this sample: approximately 9-day PBMC culture with coronavirus spike peptide pools or control peptides (ViraFEST assay). Each well received millions of PBMCs, cultured with about 11 IU/ml IL-2 and about 9.9 ug/ml peptide pools. Germline trimming cut 6 bases from V and 4 bases from J; bases unmatched to any gene: 2. Germline lookup yields CDR1 MNHEY and CDR2 SMNVEV (reference sequence). The CDR3 length is 13 residues.

Sample: CD4+ T cells from blood, cultured in vitro. The chain joins TRBV27 to TRBJ1-2, with TRBD1 matching over 10 bases. The sequence was obtained from a human donor who had recovered from COVID-19. This CDR3 reads CASRTGGRYGYTF. In DNA form, the CDR3 reads TGTGCCAGCAGGACAGGGGGCCGCTATGGCTACACCTTC.